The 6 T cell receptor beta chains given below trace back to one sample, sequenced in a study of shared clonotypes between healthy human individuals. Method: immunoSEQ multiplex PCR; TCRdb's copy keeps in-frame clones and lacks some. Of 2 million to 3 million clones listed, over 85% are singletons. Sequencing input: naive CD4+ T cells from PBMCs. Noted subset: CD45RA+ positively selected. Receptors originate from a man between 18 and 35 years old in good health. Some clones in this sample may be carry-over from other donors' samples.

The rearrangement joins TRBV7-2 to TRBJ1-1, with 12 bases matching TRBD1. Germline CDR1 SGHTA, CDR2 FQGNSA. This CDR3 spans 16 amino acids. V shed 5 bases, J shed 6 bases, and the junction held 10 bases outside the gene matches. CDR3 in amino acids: CASSQQGQGALSEAFF. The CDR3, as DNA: TGTGCCAGCAGCCAACAGGGACAGGGGGCTCTATCTGAAGCTTTCTTT.

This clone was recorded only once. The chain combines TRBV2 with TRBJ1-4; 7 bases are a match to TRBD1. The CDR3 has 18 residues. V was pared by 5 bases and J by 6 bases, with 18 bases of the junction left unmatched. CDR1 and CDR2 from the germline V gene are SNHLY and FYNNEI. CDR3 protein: CASSPWGLRTTGDEKLFF. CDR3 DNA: TGTGCCAGCAGTCCATGGGGCCTTCGAACCACAGGGGATGAAAAACTGTTTTTT.

CDR3 sequence reads: CASSSTRGRVEKLFF. In DNA form, the CDR3 reads TGTGCCAGCAGCTCGACCAGGGGGCGAGTTGAAAAACTGTTTTTT. The chain is built from TRBV5-6 and TRBJ1-4; 8 nucleotides agree with TRBD1. This CDR3 has 15 residues. The V gene end was trimmed by 3 bases and the J gene end by 7 bases; junction bases not matched to a gene: 8. Germline-derived CDR1 and CDR2 are SGHDT and YYEEEE.

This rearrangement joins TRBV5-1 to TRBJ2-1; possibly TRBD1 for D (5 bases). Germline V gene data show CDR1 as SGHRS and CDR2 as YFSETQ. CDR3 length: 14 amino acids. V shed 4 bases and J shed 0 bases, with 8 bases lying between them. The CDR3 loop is CASSDDSSYNEQFF. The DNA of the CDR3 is TGCGCCAGCAGCGATGACAGCTCCTACAATGAGCAGTTCTTC.

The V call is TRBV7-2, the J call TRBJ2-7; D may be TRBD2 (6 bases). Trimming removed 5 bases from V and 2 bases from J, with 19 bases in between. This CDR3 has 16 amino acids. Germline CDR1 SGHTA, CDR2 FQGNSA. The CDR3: CASSPHGGTLTYEQYF. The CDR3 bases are TGTGCCAGCAGCCCCCACGGCGGGACCCTAACCTACGAGCAGTACTTC. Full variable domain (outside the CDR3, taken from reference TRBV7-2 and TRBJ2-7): GAGVSQSPSNKVTEKGKDVELRCDPISGHTALYWYRQSLGQGLEFLIYFQGNSAPDKSGLPSDRFSAERTGGSVSTLTIQRTQQEDSAVYLCASSPHGGTLTYEQYFGPGTRLTVT.

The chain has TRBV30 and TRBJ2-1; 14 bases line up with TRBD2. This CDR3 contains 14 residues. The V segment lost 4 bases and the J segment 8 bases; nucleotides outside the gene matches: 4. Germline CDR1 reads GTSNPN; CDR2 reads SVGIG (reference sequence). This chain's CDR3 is CAWIWGLAGDEQFF. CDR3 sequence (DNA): TGTGCCTGGATCTGGGGACTAGCGGGAGATGAGCAGTTCTTC. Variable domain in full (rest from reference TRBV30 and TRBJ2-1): SQTIHQWPATLVQPVGSPLSLECTVEGTSNPNLYWYRQAAGRGLQLLFYSVGIGQISSEVPQNLSASRPQDRQFILSSKKLLLSDSGFYLCAWIWGLAGDEQFFGPGTRLTVL.